Listed here are 26 T cell receptor beta chains from one sample, sequenced in a study of blood T cell repertoires in COVID-19. TCRdb's table, derived via immunoSEQ multiplex PCR, lists solely in-frame clones and lacks some. The data hold some 51,000 clones, with 70% to 90% observed a single time. The sequenced material came from peripheral blood. These receptors all come from a man between 45 and 60 years old with active COVID-19.

The chain is built from TRBV28 and TRBJ1-5, with a weak D call TRBD1 (6 bases). Germline V gene sequence: CDR1 MDHEN, CDR2 SYDVKM. V was shortened by 3 bases and J by 9 bases, with 18 bases between the two germline ends. The CDR3 sequence is 15 residues long. The CDR3 reads CASSLPGQLAVPQHF. The DNA of the CDR3 is TGTGCCAGCAGTTTGCCCGGACAGCTGGCAGTGCCCCAGCATTTT. Full variable domain (rest looked up from reference TRBV28 and TRBJ1-5): DVKVTQSSRYLVKRTGEKVFLECVQDMDHENMFWYRQDPGLGLRLIYFSYDVKMKEKGDIPEGYSVSREKKERFSLILESASTNQTSMYLCASSLPGQLAVPQHFGDGTRLSIL.

This chain uses TRBV5-1 with TRBJ2-7; TRBD2 matches at 7 bases. With 4 bases clipped from V and 0 bases from J, the junction kept 13 bases outside the gene matches. In germline, CDR1 is SGHRS, CDR2 YFSETQ. This CDR3 region has 17 residues. CDR3 sequence: CASSPRLDGGSSYEQYF. Here the CDR3 DNA reads TGCGCCAGCAGCCCTCGGCTTGACGGGGGGAGCTCCTACGAGCAGTACTTC.

The genes are TRBV12-3 or TRBV12-4 and TRBJ1-2; TRBD1 aligns across 9 bases. The V gene end was trimmed by 3 bases and the J gene end by 6 bases; junction bases not matched to a gene: 2. The CDR3 is made up of 13 amino acids. The CDR3: CASSFNRGHGYTF. In DNA, the CDR3 is TGTGCCAGCAGTTTTAACAGGGGGCATGGCTACACCTTC.

The chain is built from TRBV7-2 and TRBJ1-2; 9 nucleotides line up with TRBD1. V dropped 4 bases and J dropped 4; count of bases not matched to a gene: 1. Germline lookup yields CDR1 SGHTA and CDR2 FQGNSA. The CDR3 extends over 13 amino acids. CDR3 region: CASSSTGGYGYTF. CDR3 bases: TGTGCCAGCAGCTCGACAGGGGGCTATGGCTACACCTTC.

The genes are TRBV18 and TRBJ1-3; 7 bases map to TRBD1. The ends lost 5 bases at V and 0 bases at J; junction bases unmatched: 7. The germline V gene has CDR1 KGHSH and CDR2 LQKENI. There are 16 residues in the CDR3. The CDR3 DNA sequence: TGTGCCAGCTCAGATCCGGGACAGCTCTCTGGAAACACCATATATTTT. Residues: CASSDPGQLSGNTIYF.

The rearrangement joins TRBV6-6 to TRBJ2-1; no reliable D call. Germline values: CDR1 MNHNY, CDR2 SVGAGI (reference sequence). This CDR3 has 12 amino acids. V lost 2 bases and J lost 8, with 7 bases in between. The CDR3 nucleotides are TGTGCCAGCAGTTACCGCGGTGATGAGCAGTTCTTC. As protein: CASSYRGDEQFF.

The CDR3 here is CASSNGQAYAPYNEQFF. For the CDR3, the DNA is TGTGCCAGCAGTAACGGACAGGCTTACGCCCCCTACAATGAGCAGTTCTTC. This chain uses TRBV11-2 with TRBJ2-1; 7 bases map to TRBD1. The CDR3 length is 17 residues. CDR1 and CDR2 from the germline V gene are SGHAT and FQNNGV. Unmatched junction bases numbered 13, after V lost 6 bases and J lost 2 bases.

J is TRBJ1-2 and V is TRBV27; 9 positions agree with TRBD1. The CDR3 is 12 amino acids. Germline V gene data show CDR1 as MNHEY and CDR2 as SMNVEV (reference sequence). V was pared by 8 bases and J by 6 bases, with 4 bases of the junction left unmatched. The CDR3 protein is CASFGQGNGYTF. The CDR3 DNA reads as TGTGCCAGCTTTGGACAGGGGAATGGCTACACCTTC.

This sequence joins TRBV4-1 and TRBJ1-5; TRBD1 agrees at 7 bases. The ends lost 3 bases at V and 2 bases at J; junction bases unmatched: 10. This CDR3 has 17 amino acids. Looked up from germline, CDR1 is MGHRA and CDR2 is YSYEKL. CDR3 sequence: CASSHSSRGGRNQPQHF. The CDR3 bases are TGCGCCAGCAGCCATTCATCCCGAGGGGGCCGCAATCAGCCCCAGCATTTT.

The chain joins TRBV5-1 to TRBJ1-4; a weak D match, TRBD1 (5 bases). This CDR3 region has 15 residues. Trimming removed 0 bases at V and 7 bases at J, with 13 bases between. Germline V gene lookup returns CDR1 SGHRS and CDR2 YFSETQ. The CDR3 region has the DNA TGCGCCAGCAGCTTGGAGCAGGGCCTTGGTGAAAAACTGTTTTTT. Protein: CASSLEQGLGEKLFF.

For the CDR3, the DNA is TGCGCCAGCAGCCAGCGGGCTCCGGGACTAGCGGTTAGCACAGATACGCAGTATTTT. Amino acid sequence: CASSQRAPGLAVSTDTQYF. The genes are TRBV4-1 and TRBJ2-3; 11 nucleotides match TRBD2. The J segment lost 0 bases and the V segment lost 3 bases, leaving 11 bases of the junction unmatched. The CDR3 sequence is 19 residues long. Germline CDR1 reads MGHRA; CDR2 reads YSYEKL.

DNA of the CDR3: TGTGCCAGCAGCCCCCTACTAGCGGGGGGCACCGGGGAGCTGTTTTTT. Residues: CASSPLLAGGTGELFF. This chain links TRBV7-3 with TRBJ2-2, with 12 positions matching TRBD2. The germline gives CDR1 SGHTA, CDR2 FQGTGA. V lost 5 bases to trimming and J lost 4 bases; unmatched junction nucleotides: 5. This CDR3 spans 16 amino acids. Variable domain in full (rest from reference TRBV7-3 and TRBJ2-2): GAGVSQTPSNKVTEKGKYVELRCDPISGHTALYWYRQSLGQGPEFLIYFQGTGAADDSGLPNDRFFAVRPEGSVSTLKIQRTERGDSAVYLCASSPLLAGGTGELFFGEGSRLTVL.

The chain employs TRBV7-6 and TRBJ2-7; 10 bases align to TRBD2. V lost 0 bases, J lost 3 bases, and 11 bases stayed unmatched. This CDR3 comprises 18 residues. From germline, CDR1 is SGHVS and CDR2 FNYEAQ. This chain's CDR3 is CASSLALGQREGLYEQYF. CDR3 nucleotide sequence: TGTGCCAGCAGCTTAGCCCTCGGCCAGCGGGAGGGCCTCTACGAGCAGTACTTC.

The DNA of the CDR3 is TGTGCCAGCAGCTTACGGGACTCAAATTCACCCCTCCACTTT. This codes for CASSLRDSNSPLHF. The V call is TRBV5-8, the J call TRBJ1-6; possibly TRBD1 for D (5 bases). The CDR3 is 14 residues long. V was shortened by 2 bases and J by 7 bases, with 10 bases between the two germline ends. CDR1 and CDR2 from the germline V gene are SGHTS and YDEGEE.

V usage is TRBV5-5 and J usage is TRBJ2-2; D is ambiguous. The CDR3 runs to 15 residues. With 1 base removed from V and 4 bases from J, the gap between germline ends came to 11 bases. The V gene's germline CDR1 is SGHKS and CDR2 YYEKEE (reference sequence). The CDR3 nucleotides read TGTGCCAGCAGCTTGTGGCAGGTGCGCACCGGGGAGCTGTTTTTT. Translation gives CASSLWQVRTGELFF.

This clone was seen a few times. The J gene is TRBJ2-3, the V gene TRBV6-2 or TRBV6-3, with 9 bases aligning to TRBD2. Germline V lookup: CDR1 MNHEY, CDR2 SVGEGT. J lost 15 bases, V lost 2 bases, and 21 bases had no gene match. The CDR3 has 17 amino acids. CDR3 region: CASSYQGLAPHGGSGYF. The CDR3 nucleotides are TGTGCCAGCAGTTACCAGGGACTAGCCCCCCACGGTGGGTCCGGATATTTT.

This chain links TRBV28 with TRBJ2-3, with TRBD2 identical over 8 bases. Trimming took 10 bases from V and 3 from J; bases not matched to a gene: 6. The CDR3 consists of 13 residues. CDR1 and CDR2 (germline): MDHEN, SYDVKM. CDR3 protein: CATGGGGTDTQYF. As DNA, the CDR3 is TGTGCCACCGGCGGCGGGGGGACAGATACGCAGTATTTT.

The rearrangement joins TRBV7-2 to TRBJ2-1; maybe TRBD2 (5 bases). The CDR3 sequence is 13 residues long. CDR1 is SGHTA, CDR2 FQGNSA, per germline. V shed 1 base and J shed 7 bases, with 8 bases lying between them. CDR3 bases: TGTGCCAGCAGCTTAGGTTGGAGGAATGAGCAGTTCTTC. Translation gives CASSLGWRNEQFF. The complete variable domain, with remaining parts taken from reference TRBV7-2 and TRBJ2-1, reads GAGVSQSPSNKVTEKGKDVELRCDPISGHTALYWYRQSLGQGLEFLIYFQGNSAPDKSGLPSDRFSAERTGGSVSTLTIQRTQQEDSAVYLCASSLGWRNEQFFGPGTRLTVL.

This clone is a singleton in its sample. J is TRBJ2-7 and V is TRBV4-1, with 8 nucleotides matching TRBD1. After removal of 3 bases from V and 3 bases from J, the junction contained 4 bases not matched to a gene. Germline CDR1 is MGHRA and CDR2 is YSYEKL. The CDR3 is made up of 14 amino acids. CDR3 nucleotides: TGCGCCAGCAGCCACGCCGGGACAGGCTACGAGCAGTACTTC. This encodes CASSHAGTGYEQYF.

The chain carries TRBV3-1 (or the pseudogene TRBV3-2) and TRBJ2-7, with unresolved D. The germline V gene encodes CDR1 LGHDT and CDR2 YNNKEL (reference sequence). The CDR3 has 14 residues. Between the trimmed V and J ends, which lost 0 bases and 5 bases, there was a span of 11 bases. The CDR3 DNA reads as TGTGCCAGCAGCCAAGATGTGGCTAGAGACGAGCAGTACTTC. Its translation is CASSQDVARDEQYF.

This chain joins TRBV11-2 and TRBJ2-5; D may be TRBD2 (6 bases). The CDR3 runs to 14 residues. CDR1 SGHAT and CDR2 FQNNGV come from the germline V gene. V lost 5 bases to trimming and J lost 5 bases, with 15 bases between them. The DNA for the CDR3 is TGTGCCAGCAGCCTATTAGCTGGGAGGGAGACCCAGTACTTC. As protein: CASSLLAGRETQYF.

The chain uses TRBV9 and TRBJ2-3, with 14 bases lining up with TRBD2. The germline CDR1 and CDR2 sequences are SGDLS and YYNGEE. Trimming at V came to 6 bases and at J to 6 bases, leaving 9 bases not matched to a gene. This CDR3 has 16 residues. CDR3 bases: TGTGCCAGCAAGTCGGGACTAGCGGGGGCAGGGGATACGCAGTATTTT. Translating gives CASKSGLAGAGDTQYF.

V and J are TRBV7-3 and TRBJ2-4; 10 bases line up with TRBD2. This CDR3 has 13 residues. Germline V gene lookup returns CDR1 SGHTA and CDR2 FQGTGA. After removal of 5 bases from V and 9 bases from J, the junction contained 4 bases not matched to a gene. The CDR3 coding sequence is TGTGCCAGCAGCACTCGGACTAGCGGCATTCAGTACTTC. Translation gives CASSTRTSGIQYF. The entire variable domain, with the rest obtained from reference TRBV7-3 and TRBJ2-4, is as follows: GAGVSQTPSNKVTEKGKYVELRCDPISGHTALYWYRQSLGQGPEFLIYFQGTGAADDSGLPNDRFFAVRPEGSVSTLKIQRTERGDSAVYLCASSTRTSGIQYFGAGTRLSVL.

The chain carries TRBV6-4 and TRBJ2-7; 10 bases align to TRBD2. Trimming at V came to 6 bases and at J to 5 bases, leaving 7 bases not matched to a gene. CDR1 and CDR2 (germline): MRHNA, SNTAGT. The CDR3 length is 14 residues. CDR3 sequence: CASSKPSGRNEQYF. For the CDR3, the DNA is TGTGCCAGCAGCAAGCCTAGCGGGAGAAACGAGCAGTACTTC.

This chain's CDR3 is CASSQGIGDTGKNIQYF. The CDR3 DNA sequence: TGTGCCAGCAGCCAAGGTATAGGGGACACCGGCAAAAACATTCAGTACTTC. J is TRBJ2-4 and V is TRBV4-2; weak D call: TRBD1 (6 bases). The ends were cut back, 1 base at V and 3 bases at J, with 16 bases in the middle. CDR3 length: 17 residues. In germline, CDR1 is LGHNA, CDR2 YNFKEQ.

The gene calls are TRBV6-5 and TRBJ1-3, with 7 nucleotides matching TRBD1. The germline V gene has CDR1 MNHEY and CDR2 SVGAGI. V gave up 6 bases and J gave up 4 bases; unmatched junction bases: 6. The length of the CDR3 is 14 residues. The CDR3, as DNA: TGTGCCAGCAGCTACAGGGGTGTCGGAAACACCATATATTTT. This translates into CASSYRGVGNTIYF.